One sample yielded the 5 T cell receptor beta chains listed below, sequenced in a study of blood T cell repertoires in COVID-19. Profiling relied on immunoSEQ multiplex PCR, and the TCRdb table lists in-frame clones only, not all of them. Of 250,000 to 350,000 clones listed, around 88% are singletons. The sample consisted of PBMCs or T cells enriched from blood (not recorded which). The receptors shown here come from a woman aged 40 to 50 who had recovered from COVID-19.

The chain couples TRBV28 to TRBJ1-6, with no clear D. Germline loops: CDR1 MDHEN, CDR2 SYDVKM. This CDR3 has 19 amino acids. V was cut by 2 bases and J by 0 bases, with 17 bases left in between. The CDR3 bases are TGTGCCAGCAGTTTAACCCCCGAGAGTTTAAGCTCCTATAATTCACCCCTCCACTTT. Translating gives CASSLTPESLSSYNSPLHF.

The CDR3 protein is CASSQGLLGRDTQYF. The CDR3 nucleotides read TGCGCCAGCAGCCAGGGCCTCCTAGGCAGGGATACGCAGTATTTT. This chain links TRBV5-1 with TRBJ2-3; D is possibly TRBD1 (5 bases). This CDR3 comprises 15 residues. The germline V and J ends were trimmed by 4 bases and 6 bases, with 18 bases remaining between them. Germline V gives CDR1 SGHRS, CDR2 YFSETQ. The full variable domain, completed using reference TRBV5-1 and TRBJ2-3, is KAGVTQTPRYLIKTRGQQVTLSCSPISGHRSVSWYQQTPGQGLQFLFEYFSETQRNKGNFPGRFSGRQFSNSRSEMNVSTLELGDSALYLCASSQGLLGRDTQYFGPGTRLTVL.

The chain uses TRBV9 and TRBJ1-5; 9 bases line up with TRBD1. Germline V gene data show CDR1 as SGDLS and CDR2 as YYNGEE. Trimming took 5 bases from V and 6 from J; bases not matched to a gene: 18. The CDR3 length is 18 residues. The CDR3: CASSPHRDRVYRAQPQHF. The CDR3 DNA sequence: TGTGCCAGCAGTCCCCACCGGGACAGGGTCTATAGAGCTCAGCCCCAGCATTTT.

The chain links TRBV9 to TRBJ2-7; D unclear. Germline V lookup: CDR1 SGDLS, CDR2 YYNGEE. The CDR3 spans 15 residues. Trimming stripped 2 bases from V and 2 bases from J, with 14 bases between. This CDR3 reads CASSVAAALAYEQYF. DNA of the CDR3: TGTGCCAGCAGCGTCGCGGCGGCTCTGGCCTACGAGCAGTACTTC. The full variable domain, its missing parts supplied by reference TRBV9 and TRBJ2-7, is DSGVTQTPKHLITATGQRVTLRCSPRSGDLSVYWYQQSLDQGLQFLIQYYNGEERAKGNILERFSAQQFPDLHSELNLSSLELGDSALYFCASSVAAALAYEQYFGPGTRLTVT.

The V and J genes are TRBV28 and TRBJ2-1; D uncertain. V lost 5 bases to trimming and J lost 9 bases, with 8 bases between them. The CDR3 is made up of 11 amino acids. Per the germline V gene, CDR1 is MDHEN and CDR2 is SYDVKM. CDR3 DNA: TGTGCCAGCAGTGCGGCCCCTGAGCAGTTCTTC. Residues: CASSAAPEQFF.